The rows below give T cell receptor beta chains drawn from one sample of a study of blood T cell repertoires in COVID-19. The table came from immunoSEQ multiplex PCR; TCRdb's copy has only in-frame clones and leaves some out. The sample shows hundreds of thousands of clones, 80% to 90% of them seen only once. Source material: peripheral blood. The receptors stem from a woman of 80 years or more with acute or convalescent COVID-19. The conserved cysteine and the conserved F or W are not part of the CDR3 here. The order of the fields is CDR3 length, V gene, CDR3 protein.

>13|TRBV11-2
ASSLNREGTDTQY
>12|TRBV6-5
ASSYGVDRDEQF
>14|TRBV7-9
ASSSGTSGSLWEQY
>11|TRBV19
ACSGSSYNEQF
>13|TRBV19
ASSNAGTGSYGYT
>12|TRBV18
ASSPGTVTDTQY
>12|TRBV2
ASSEIAGFYEQY
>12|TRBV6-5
ASSYPGAQETQY
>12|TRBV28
ASSRETDGYGYT
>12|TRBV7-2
ASSLGDRNYGYT
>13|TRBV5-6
ASSLGPGFSDGYT
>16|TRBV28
ASSLMQGTGNERSGYT
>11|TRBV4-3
ASSQGQYYGYT
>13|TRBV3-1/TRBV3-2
ASTRQGSLDTEAF
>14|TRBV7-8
ASSLVGEASTMRVF
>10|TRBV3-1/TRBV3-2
ASSSAYNEQF
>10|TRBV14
ASSQGVNEQF
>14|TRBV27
ASRQGSLSGANVLT
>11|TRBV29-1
SVDQTGTGELF
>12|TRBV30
AWRPNRVGSPLH
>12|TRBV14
ASSSGGGFYEQY
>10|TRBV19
ASSPLGGGLF
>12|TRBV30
AWSEGQPQETQY
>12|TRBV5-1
ASSAGTAGYGYT
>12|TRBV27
ASSILDSSYEQY
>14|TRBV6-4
ASSDPRGGGRNEQY
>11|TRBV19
ASSLNSQETQY
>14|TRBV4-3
ASSQDPFGTSYGYT